This TCR beta chain was profiled in a study of response to subunit inactivated influenza vaccine. Study-level results: After each seasonal influenza vaccination, few new T cells are recruited, the authors suggested.

A remark on this clonotype: Its antigen is not known.

TCRdb processed the RT-PCR reads anew with MiXCR; each CDR3 protein has one entry. There are a few hundred thousand distinct CDR3 sequences in the sample; just over 20% occur only once, and roughly 10% lies in the top ten. Trimming removed 0 bases at V and 3 bases at J, with 17 bases between. Germline V CDR1 and CDR2: LGHNA, YNFKEQ. CDR3 length: 18 residues. The V gene is TRBV4-2, the J gene TRBJ1-4, with D possibly matching TRBD1 (6 bases). Sequenced material: PBMCs from blood, taken about 19 months after vaccination. This receptor was identified in a man in his fifties or sixties who received an inactivated influenza vaccine. CDR3 sequence: CASSQDFTGAMANEKLFF. The CDR3 coding sequence is TGTGCCAGCAGCCAAGATTTCACGGGGGCGATGGCTAATGAAAAACTGTTTTTT.